Listed below are T cell receptor beta chains from one sample, sequenced in a study of blood T cell repertoires in COVID-19. The repertoire was sequenced with immunoSEQ multiplex PCR; TCRdb's copy has only in-frame clones and lacks some. The sample carries roughly 330,000 clones, approximately 88% recorded once. Sequenced material: peripheral blood. The receptor set was obtained from a man aged 30 to 45 with COVID-19, enrolled during active disease. CDR3s include the opening cysteine and the closing phenylalanine or tryptophan. The order of the fields is V gene, D gene, J gene, clone size, CDR3 DNA, CDR3 protein. A D gene is named only where the DNA matches it firmly. The listing skips clone size in some rows; elsewhere it reads once, few, many or a size class.

TRBV10-2	TRBD1	TRBJ1-1	-	TGCGCCAGCCAGGGGGGACAGTTCACTGAAGCTTTCTTT	CASQGGQFTEAFF
TRBV28	-	TRBJ1-2	once	TGTGCCAGCAGTTTATCAACAGGGCCTGGCTACACCTTC	CASSLSTGPGYTF
TRBV27	TRBD2	TRBJ2-3	-	TGTGCCAGCAGTTTATCTAGCGGGGGGGCCACAGATACGCAGTATTTT	CASSLSSGGATDTQYF
TRBV5-4	-	TRBJ1-3	few	TGTGCCAGCAGCCCGGCAGGGGGAAACACCATATATTTT	CASSPAGGNTIYF
TRBV24-1	-	TRBJ2-2	-	TGTGCCACCTTTCGGACCGGGGAGCTGTTTTTT	CATFRTGELFF
TRBV24-1	TRBD1	TRBJ2-3	-	TGTGCCACCAGTGGGGGGACAGGGACTGGGGCGACAGATACGCAGTATTTT	CATSGGTGTGATDTQYF
TRBV7-8	-	TRBJ1-2	-	TGTGCCAGCAGCTTAGATTTAGCGCCTCCCGGGGGCTACACCTTC	CASSLDLAPPGGYTF
TRBV28	TRBD2	TRBJ2-3	-	TGTGCCAGCAGTCCGGGAGGGCCTGCAGATACGCAGTATTTT	CASSPGGPADTQYF
TRBV20-1	-	TRBJ1-1	-	TGCAGTGCTAGAGACAGGGAAGCTTTCTTT	CSARDREAFF
TRBV7-3	TRBD1	TRBJ2-7	-	TGTGCCAGCAGCCTTGGGACAGCTAATAGCGAGCAGTACTTC	CASSLGTANSEQYF
TRBV7-6	TRBD1	TRBJ1-1	-	TGTGCCAGCAGCTTAATTTATCAGGGGGAGAACACTGAAGCTTTCTTT	CASSLIYQGENTEAFF
TRBV10-2	-	TRBJ1-6	-	TGCGCCAGCACCCTCCGCGGCTATAATTCACCCCTCCACTTT	CASTLRGYNSPLHF
TRBV13	TRBD2	TRBJ2-7	-	TGTGCCAGCAGCTTAGTGTCGGGAGGGCCCAACGAGCAGTACTTC	CASSLVSGGPNEQYF
TRBV5-5	TRBD1	TRBJ1-3	-	TGTGCCAGCAGCTTGGAGGGCAGGGGGCAAGGAAACACCATATATTTT	CASSLEGRGQGNTIYF
TRBV30	-	TRBJ1-5	-	TGTGCCTGGAGTACAGGAGTAAGGCAGCCCCAGCATTTT	CAWSTGVRQPQHF
TRBV2	-	TRBJ1-2	-	TGTGCCAGCAGACAGGGAGTTGGCTATGGCTACACCTTC	CASRQGVGYGYTF
TRBV4-3	TRBD2	TRBJ2-7	-	TGCGCCAGCAGCCAAGAACTAGCGGGGATCTACGAGCAGTACTTC	CASSQELAGIYEQYF
TRBV5-8	-	TRBJ1-2	-	TGTGCCAGCATCTCCTACGATGGCTACACCTTC	CASISYDGYTF
TRBV9	-	TRBJ1-1	-	TGTGCCAGCAGCCCAGCTCGGGGGGGACACACTGAAGCTTTCTTT	CASSPARGGHTEAFF
TRBV28	TRBD2	TRBJ2-1	-	TGTGCCAGCAGTTTGGGTGCGAGGAGCGGGAGGTGGGATGAGCAGTTCTTC	CASSLGARSGRWDEQFF
TRBV6-5	TRBD1	TRBJ1-5	-	TGTGCCAGCAGCGCTTTTACAGGGGCAGGTCAGCCCCAGCATTTT	CASSAFTGAGQPQHF
TRBV4-1	TRBD1	TRBJ1-4	once	TGCGCCAGCAGCCAGGGCGACAGGGGGGCGAATGAAAAACTGTTTTTT	CASSQGDRGANEKLFF
TRBV24-1	TRBD1	TRBJ2-5	few	TGTGCCACCAGAGGACAGGGGGCTGTGGAGACCCAGTACTTC	CATRGQGAVETQYF
TRBV7-6	-	TRBJ1-4	-	TGTGCCAGCAGCGAAACTCCCATTAATGAAAAACTGTTTTTT	CASSETPINEKLFF